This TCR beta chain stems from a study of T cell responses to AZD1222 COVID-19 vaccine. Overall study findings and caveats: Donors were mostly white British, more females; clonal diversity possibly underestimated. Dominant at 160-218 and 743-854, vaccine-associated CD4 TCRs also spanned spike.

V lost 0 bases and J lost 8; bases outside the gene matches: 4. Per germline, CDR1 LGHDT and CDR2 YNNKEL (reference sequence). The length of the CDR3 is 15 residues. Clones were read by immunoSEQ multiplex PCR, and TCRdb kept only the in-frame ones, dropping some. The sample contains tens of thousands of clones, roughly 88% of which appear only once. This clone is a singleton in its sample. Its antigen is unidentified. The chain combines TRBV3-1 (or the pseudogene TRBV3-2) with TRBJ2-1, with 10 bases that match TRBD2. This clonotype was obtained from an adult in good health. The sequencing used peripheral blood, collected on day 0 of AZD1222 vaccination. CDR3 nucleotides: TGTGCCAGCAGCCAAGAAAGCGGGGGGGCCGATGAGCAGTTCTTC. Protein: CASSQESGGADEQFF.